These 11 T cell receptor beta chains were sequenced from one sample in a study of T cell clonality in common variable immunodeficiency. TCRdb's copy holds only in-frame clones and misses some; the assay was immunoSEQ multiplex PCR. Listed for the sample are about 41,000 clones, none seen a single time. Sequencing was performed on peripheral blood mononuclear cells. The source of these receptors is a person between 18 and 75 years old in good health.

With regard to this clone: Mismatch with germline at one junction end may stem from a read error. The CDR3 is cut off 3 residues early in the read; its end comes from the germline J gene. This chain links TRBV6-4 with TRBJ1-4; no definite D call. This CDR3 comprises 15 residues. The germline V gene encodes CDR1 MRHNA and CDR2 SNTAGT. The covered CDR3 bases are TGTGCCGGCAGTGACTCCGGTGGGCCCAATGAAAAA. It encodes CAGSDSGGPNEK. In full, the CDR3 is CAGSDSGGPNEKLFF.

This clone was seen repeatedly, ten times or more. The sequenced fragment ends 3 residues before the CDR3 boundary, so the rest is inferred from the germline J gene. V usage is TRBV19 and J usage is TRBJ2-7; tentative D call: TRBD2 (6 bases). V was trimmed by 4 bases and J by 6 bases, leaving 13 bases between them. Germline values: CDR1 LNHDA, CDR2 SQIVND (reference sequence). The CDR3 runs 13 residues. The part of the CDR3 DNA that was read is TGTGCCAGTAGTACGACAAGGAGGGTCGAG. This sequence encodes CASSTTRRVE. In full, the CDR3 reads CASSTTRRVEQYF.

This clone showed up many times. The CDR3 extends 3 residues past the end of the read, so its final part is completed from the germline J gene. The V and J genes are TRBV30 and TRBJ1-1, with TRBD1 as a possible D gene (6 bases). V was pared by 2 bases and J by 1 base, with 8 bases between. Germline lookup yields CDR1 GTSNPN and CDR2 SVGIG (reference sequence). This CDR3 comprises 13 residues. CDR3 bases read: TGTGCCTGGAGTATAGGGGGGAACACTGAA. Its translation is CAWSIGGNTE. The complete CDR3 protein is CAWSIGGNTEAFF.

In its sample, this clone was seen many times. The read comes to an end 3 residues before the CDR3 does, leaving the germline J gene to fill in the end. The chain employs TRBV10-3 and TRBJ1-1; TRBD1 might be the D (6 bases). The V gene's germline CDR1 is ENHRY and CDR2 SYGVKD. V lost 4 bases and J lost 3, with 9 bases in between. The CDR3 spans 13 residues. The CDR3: CAISAAGDTEAFF. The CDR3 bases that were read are TGTGCCATCAGTGCAGCAGGGGACACTGAA.

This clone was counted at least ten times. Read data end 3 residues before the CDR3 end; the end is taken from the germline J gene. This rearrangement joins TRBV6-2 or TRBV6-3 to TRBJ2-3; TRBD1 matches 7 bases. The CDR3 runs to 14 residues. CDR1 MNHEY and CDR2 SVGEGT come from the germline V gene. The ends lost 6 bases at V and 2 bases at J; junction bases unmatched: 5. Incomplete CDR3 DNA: TGTGCCAGCAGACAGGGGTACTACACAGATACG. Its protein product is CASRQGYYTDT. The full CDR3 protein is CASRQGYYTDTQYF.

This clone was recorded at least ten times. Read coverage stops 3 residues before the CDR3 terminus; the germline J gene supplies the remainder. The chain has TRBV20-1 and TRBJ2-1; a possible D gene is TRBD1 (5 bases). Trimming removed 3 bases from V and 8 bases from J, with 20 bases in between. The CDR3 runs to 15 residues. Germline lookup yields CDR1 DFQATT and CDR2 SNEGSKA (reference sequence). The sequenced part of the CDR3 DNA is TGCAGTGCTAGCAAGCTGACAGAGGATATTGATGAG. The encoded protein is CSASKLTEDIDE. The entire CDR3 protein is CSASKLTEDIDEQFF.

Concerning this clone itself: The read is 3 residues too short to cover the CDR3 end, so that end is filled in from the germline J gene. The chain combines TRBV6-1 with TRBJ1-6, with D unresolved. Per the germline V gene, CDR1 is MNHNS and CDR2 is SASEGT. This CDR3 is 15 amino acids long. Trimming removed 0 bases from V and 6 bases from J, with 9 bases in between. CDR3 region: CASSEAWQSNSPLHF. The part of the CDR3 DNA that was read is TGTGCCAGCAGTGAAGCCTGGCAGAGTAATTCACCC.

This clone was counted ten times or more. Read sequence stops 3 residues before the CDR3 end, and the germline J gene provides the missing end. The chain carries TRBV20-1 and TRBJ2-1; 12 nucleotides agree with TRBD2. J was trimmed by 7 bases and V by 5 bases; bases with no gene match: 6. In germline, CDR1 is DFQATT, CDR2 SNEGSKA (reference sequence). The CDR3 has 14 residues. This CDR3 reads CSARLAGEVNEQFF. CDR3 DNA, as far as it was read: TGCAGTGCTCGACTAGCGGGAGAGGTTAATGAG.

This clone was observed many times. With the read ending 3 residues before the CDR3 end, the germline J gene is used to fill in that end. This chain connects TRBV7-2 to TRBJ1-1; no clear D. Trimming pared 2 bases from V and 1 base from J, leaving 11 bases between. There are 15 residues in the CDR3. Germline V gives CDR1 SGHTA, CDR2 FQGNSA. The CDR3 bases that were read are TGTGCCAGCAGCTTATTCCACGGGGAGAACACTGAA. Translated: CASSLFHGENTE. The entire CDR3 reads CASSLFHGENTEAFF.

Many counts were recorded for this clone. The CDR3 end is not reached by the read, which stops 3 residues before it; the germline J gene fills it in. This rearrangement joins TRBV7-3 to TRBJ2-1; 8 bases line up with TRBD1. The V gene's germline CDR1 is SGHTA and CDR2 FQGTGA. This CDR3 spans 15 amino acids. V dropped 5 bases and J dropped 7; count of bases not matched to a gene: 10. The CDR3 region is CASSPQGARGNEQFF. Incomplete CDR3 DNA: TGTGCCAGCAGCCCTCAGGGGGCGCGTGGTAATGAG.

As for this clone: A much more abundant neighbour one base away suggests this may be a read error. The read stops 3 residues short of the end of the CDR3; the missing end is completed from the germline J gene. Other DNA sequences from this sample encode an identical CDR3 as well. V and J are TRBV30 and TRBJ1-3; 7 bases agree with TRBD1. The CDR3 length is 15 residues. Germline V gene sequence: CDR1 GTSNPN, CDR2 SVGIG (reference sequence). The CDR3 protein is CAWSTGVLGGNTIYF. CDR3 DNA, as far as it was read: TGTGCCTGGAGTACAGGGGTCTTGGGCGGAAACACA.